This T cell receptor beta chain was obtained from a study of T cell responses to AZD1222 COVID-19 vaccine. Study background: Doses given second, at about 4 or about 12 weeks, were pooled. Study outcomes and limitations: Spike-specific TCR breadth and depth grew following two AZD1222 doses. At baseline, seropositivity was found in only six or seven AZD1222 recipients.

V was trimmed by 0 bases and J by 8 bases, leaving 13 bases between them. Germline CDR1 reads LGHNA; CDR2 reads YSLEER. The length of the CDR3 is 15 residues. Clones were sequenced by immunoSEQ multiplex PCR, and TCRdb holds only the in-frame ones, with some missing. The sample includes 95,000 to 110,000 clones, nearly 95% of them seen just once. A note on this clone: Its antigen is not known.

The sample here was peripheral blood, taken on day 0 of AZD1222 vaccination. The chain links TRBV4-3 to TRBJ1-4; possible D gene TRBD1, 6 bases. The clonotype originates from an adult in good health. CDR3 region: CASSQEGGIWEKLFF. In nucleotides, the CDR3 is TGCGCCAGCAGCCAAGAAGGGGGGATTTGGGAAAAACTGTTTTTT.